This T cell receptor beta chain came from a study of blood T cell repertoires in COVID-19. The germline V and J ends were trimmed by 4 bases and 8 bases, with 15 bases remaining between them. Germline assignment: CDR1 SGHRS and CDR2 YFSETQ. The CDR3 covers 14 residues. The assay was immunoSEQ multiplex PCR, and TCRdb's table has in-frame clones only and misses some. Of about 380,000 clones in the sample, 70% to 85% were seen once. The sequence derives from a human donor with acute or convalescent COVID-19. The donor label of this sample is uncertain. V is TRBV5-1 and J is TRBJ1-4, with D possibly matching TRBD1 (5 bases). The source material was peripheral blood. CDR3 amino acids: CASSRGGPGEKLFF. The CDR3 DNA sequence: TGCGCCAGCAGCCGGGGGGGACCCGGGGAAAAACTGTTTTTT.